One and the same sample provided the 20 T cell receptor beta chains below, sequenced in a study of molecular identifiers for immune sequencing clone quantification. TCRdb independently ran MiXCR on the PCR reads; one entry per CDR3 protein. Here the sample spans 460,000 or so distinct CDR3 sequences, about a fifth being singletons. Sequences were obtained from naive CD8+ T cells from blood, with Jurkat cell RNA spiked in. Noted subset: FACS-sorted CD8+CD4-CCR7+CD45RA+ naive T cells. The receptors here all came from a human donor in good health. Some libraries in this study had Jurkat cell RNA spiked in.

The chain uses TRBV3-1 and TRBJ2-1; D gene ambiguous. Trimming took 5 bases from V and 2 from J, leaving 13 bases between them. The CDR3 has 15 amino acids. Germline V gene sequence: CDR1 LGHDT, CDR2 YNNKEL (reference sequence). The CDR3 protein is CASSDSTQPYNEQFF. DNA of the CDR3: TGTGCCAGCAGCGACTCGACGCAACCCTACAATGAGCAGTTCTTC.

This clonotype showed up just a few times. This chain links TRBV7-6 with TRBJ2-3, with D uncertain. V lost 1 base, J lost 5 bases, and 7 bases lay in between. CDR3 length: 13 amino acids. Germline V lookup: CDR1 SGHVS, CDR2 FNYEAQ. The CDR3 reads CASSLDLGDTQYF. The CDR3 DNA sequence: TGTGCCAGCAGCTTAGACCTGGGAGATACGCAGTATTTT.

This chain joins TRBV19 and TRBJ2-7; TRBD2 matches 9 bases. Trimming cost V 6 bases and J 3 bases; bases outside gene matches: 9. The CDR3 has 15 residues. The germline V gene has CDR1 LNHDA and CDR2 SQIVND (reference sequence). The CDR3, as DNA: TGTGCCAGTAGCGCGGGGGGGGGTGGAGTCTACGAGCAGTACTTC. It encodes CASSAGGGGVYEQYF. The variable domain in full, completed from reference TRBV19 and TRBJ2-7, reads DGGITQSPKYLFRKEGQNVTLSCEQNLNHDAMYWYRQDPGQGLRLIYYSQIVNDFQKGDIAEGYSVSREKKESFPLTVTSAQKNPTAFYLCASSAGGGGVYEQYFGPGTRLTVT.

This clonotype was counted only a few times. The rearrangement uses TRBV28 and TRBJ2-7, with D uncertain. The CDR3 consists of 14 residues. CDR1 and CDR2 (germline): MDHEN, SYDVKM. V lost 6 bases and J lost 1, with 13 bases in between. DNA for the CDR3: TGTGCCAGCAGGGCCCTTCCCGAGTCCTACGAGCAGTACTTC. Translated: CASRALPESYEQYF.

Only a few counts were recorded for this clonotype. The gene calls are TRBV28 and TRBJ1-2; a possible D gene is TRBD1 (5 bases). The CDR3 contains 15 residues. V lost 3 bases, J lost 2 bases, and 13 bases lay in between. Looked up from germline, CDR1 is MDHEN and CDR2 is SYDVKM. The CDR3: CASSFPTETNYGYTF. The CDR3 DNA reads as TGTGCCAGCAGTTTTCCGACAGAAACCAACTATGGCTACACCTTC.

Regarding this clonotype: This may stem from a read error, because a much larger clone lies one nucleotide away. This chain uses TRBV4-2 with TRBJ1-5; D unresolved. The V gene lost 2 bases and the J gene lost 5 bases, with 13 bases spanning the gap. CDR3 length equals 15 residues. Looked up from germline, CDR1 is LGHNA and CDR2 is YNFKEQ. The CDR3 nucleotides are TGTGCCAGCAGCCAATTGGTGTCAGGAGATCAGCCCCAGCATTTT. Encoded protein: CASSQLVSGDQPQHF.

A few counts support this clonotype. V and J are TRBV7-7 and TRBJ2-3; 8 bases map to TRBD2. CDR1 is SSHAT, CDR2 FNYEAQ, per germline (reference sequence). The J segment lost 2 bases and the V segment lost 7 bases, leaving 8 bases of the junction unmatched. CDR3 size: 15 residues. Here the CDR3 DNA reads TGTGCCAGCACCCATTTAGCGGGGAACACAGATACGCAGTATTTT. Its translation: CASTHLAGNTDTQYF.

With regard to this clonotype: Since a much larger clone is just one base distant, this may be a read error. The chain joins TRBV12-3 or TRBV12-4 to TRBJ1-2; 7 bases align to TRBD1. This CDR3 region has 14 residues. Losses at the gene ends were 5 bases for V and 6 bases for J; bases not matched to a gene: 9. Written as DNA, the CDR3 is TGTGCCAGCAGTCCAAGGGACAGTTTGGATGGCTACACCTTC. It encodes CASSPRDSLDGYTF.

This clonotype was detected only a few times. The V and J genes are TRBV4-3 and TRBJ2-7, with 7 bases matching TRBD2. The V segment lost 0 bases and the J segment 7 bases; nucleotides outside the gene matches: 6. The germline V gene has CDR1 LGHNA and CDR2 YSLEER. The CDR3 sequence is 14 residues long. CDR3 region: CASSQDWTSKEQYF. The CDR3 DNA follows: TGCGCCAGCAGCCAAGATTGGACTAGTAAAGAGCAGTACTTC.

J is TRBJ2-7 and V is TRBV11-2; 16 nucleotides match TRBD2. Per the germline V gene, CDR1 is SGHAT and CDR2 is FQNNGV. CDR3 length: 22 amino acids. V shed 0 bases, J shed 6 bases, and the junction held 20 bases outside the gene matches. The CDR3 loop is CASSLDLSRVAGTSGGAAEQYF. The CDR3 DNA follows: TGTGCCAGCAGCTTAGATCTCTCCCGGGTGGCCGGGACTAGCGGGGGGGCCGCCGAGCAGTACTTC.

Notes on this clonotype: A much larger clonotype is one base distant, so this may be a read error. The V call is TRBV28, the J call TRBJ1-4; D not certain. From germline, CDR1 is MDHEN and CDR2 SYDVKM. The CDR3 has 13 residues. The CDR3 DNA is TGTGCCACCGGGCGGGCAACTAATGAAGAACTGTTTTTT. Translating gives CATGRATNEELFF.

The J gene is TRBJ2-1, the V gene TRBV4-3; D call uncertain. This CDR3 is built from 15 residues. From germline, CDR1 is LGHNA and CDR2 YSLEER. V was cut by 0 bases and J by 10 bases, with 16 bases left in between. CDR3 residues: CASSQDRLGQPEQFF. The DNA for the CDR3 is TGCGCCAGCAGCCAAGATCGTTTGGGTCAGCCAGAGCAGTTCTTC.

This clonotype was counted only a few times. The rearrangement links TRBV7-9 to TRBJ2-3, with D possibly matching TRBD2 (5 bases). The germline V gene encodes CDR1 SEHNR and CDR2 FQNEAQ (reference sequence). The germline V and J ends were trimmed by 6 bases and 6 bases, with 13 bases remaining between them. CDR3 length equals 13 residues. CDR3 sequence: CASSGRDLDTQYF. Written as DNA, the CDR3 is TGTGCCAGCAGTGGACGGGATCTTGATACGCAGTATTTT.

In this sample, this clonotype turned up a few times. The chain joins TRBV6-5 to TRBJ1-4; D may be TRBD1 (6 bases). Germline V lookup: CDR1 MNHEY, CDR2 SVGAGI. V lost 6 bases to trimming and J lost 6 bases, with 14 bases between them. The length of the CDR3 is 14 residues. This CDR3 is CASSLLGADEKLFF. The CDR3 DNA reads TGTGCCAGCAGCCTTCTGGGGGCGGATGAAAAACTGTTTTTT.

As regards this clonotype: A much larger clone sits a single nucleotide away, making a read error possible. V is TRBV12-3 or TRBV12-4 and J is TRBJ1-5; D gene uncertain. This CDR3 comprises 14 residues. CDR3 sequence (DNA): TGTGCCAGCAGTTTAGGGGAAAGCAGTCAGCCCCAGCATTTT. It yields the protein CASSLGESSQPQHF.

Details on this clonotype: Being one base from a much bigger clone, this may be a read error. The genes are TRBV4-1 and TRBJ2-1, with D uncertain. This CDR3 contains 15 residues. Germline V CDR1 and CDR2: MGHRA, YSYEKL. For the CDR3, the DNA is TGCGCCAGCGGCCAAGCAGTCTCGGCCGGCGATGAGCAGTTCTTC. Its translation: CASGQAVSAGDEQFF.

To note about this clonotype: Mismatch with germline at one junction end may stem from a read error. The CDR3: CSVVGGIYERYF. As DNA, the CDR3 is TGCAGCGTTGTAGGCGGGATCTACGAGCGGTACTTC. The chain joins TRBV29-1 to TRBJ2-7, with D perhaps TRBD2 (6 bases). The CDR3 consists of 12 residues. Looked up from germline, CDR1 is SQVTM and CDR2 is ANQGSEA.

J is TRBJ1-2 and V is TRBV19; possible D gene TRBD1, 6 bases. The germline CDR1 and CDR2 sequences are LNHDA and SQIVND (reference sequence). The CDR3 runs to 14 residues. The V end lost 9 bases, the J end lost 6 bases, and 20 bases lay between the germline ends. Written as DNA, the CDR3 is TGTGCCAGCTCCCGCAGCAGGGGATTCGATGGCTACACCTTC. Its protein is CASSRSRGFDGYTF. Full variable domain (remainder filled in from reference TRBV19 and TRBJ1-2): DGGITQSPKYLFRKEGQNVTLSCEQNLNHDAMYWYRQDPGQGLRLIYYSQIVNDFQKGDIAEGYSVSREKKESFPLTVTSAQKNPTAFYLCASSRSRGFDGYTFGSGTRLTVV.

This clonotype turned up a few times. The chain recombines TRBV6-1 with TRBJ1-2, with D hard to call. V was pared by 2 bases and J by 4 bases, with 17 bases between. Germline V gives CDR1 MNHNS, CDR2 SASEGT. The CDR3 sequence is 16 residues long. CDR3 in amino acids: CASSETGSGTFYGYTF. DNA for the CDR3: TGTGCCAGCAGTGAAACGGGATCGGGCACCTTCTATGGCTACACCTTC.

The chain links TRBV23-1 to TRBJ2-2; D is unclear. TRBV23-1 is flagged as an ORF with uncertain function. This CDR3 is 15 amino acids long. Between the trimmed V and J ends, which lost 3 bases and 6 bases, there was a span of 14 bases. The chain's CDR3 is CASSQWFEVAGELFF. The CDR3 region has the DNA TGCGCCAGCAGTCAGTGGTTCGAGGTAGCCGGGGAGCTGTTTTTT.